These 2 T cell receptor beta chains originate from one sample sequenced in a study of Ad26.COV2.S vaccination and SARS-CoV-2 variants. The sample's treatment: over 15 received Ad26.COV2.S at low or high dose, single or two shots; 5 received placebo; per-sample allocation not given. Vaccine and placebo recipients were sampled on day 63 after the first injection. This table comes from immunoSEQ multiplex PCR, and its TCRdb copy is limited to in-frame clones, with some not included. The table has around 300,000 clones, roughly nine tenths seen once; the top ten hold about 5.4%. The sequencing here drew on peripheral blood, taken in a trial of Ad26.COV2.S vaccine versus placebo. These TCRs come from a person between 18 and 59 years old who received the Ad26.COV2.S COVID-19 vaccine or a placebo.

The chain has TRBV4-3 and TRBJ1-1; D not certain. This CDR3 spans 18 amino acids. The ends were cut back, 1 base at V and 0 bases at J, with 18 bases in the middle. From germline, CDR1 is LGHNA and CDR2 YSLEER. The CDR3 DNA sequence: TGCGCCAGCAGCCAAGTGGGAGGGTTTTCCAGGATGAACACTGAAGCTTTCTTT. Its translation: CASSQVGGFSRMNTEAFF.

This chain joins TRBV19 and TRBJ1-3, with D unclear. The CDR3 runs 15 residues. Trimming took off 1 base at V and 0 bases at J, with 7 bases between the two ends. The V gene's germline CDR1 is LNHDA and CDR2 SQIVND (reference sequence). This chain's CDR3 is CASSIAGVSGNTIYF. In DNA form, the CDR3 reads TGTGCCAGTAGTATAGCCGGCGTCTCTGGAAACACCATATATTTT.